These T cell receptor beta chains were read from a single sample in a study of PD-1 blockade in classical Hodgkin lymphoma. Sequenced by immunoSEQ multiplex PCR; TCRdb stores in-frame clones only, minus some. The sample has 75,000 to 100,000 clones, approximately 88% seen once. Sample: peripheral blood mononuclear cells (PBMCs), taken at baseline. The receptor source for this set is a human donor with classical Hodgkin lymphoma. Both conserved end residues are part of each CDR3. Each record gives: clone size, J gene, V gene, D gene, CDR3 DNA, CDR3 protein. D genes are given only for firm matches. Clone size is stated in some rows and not others, as once, few, many or a class when expanded.

abundance: .
j_gene: TRBJ1-2
v_gene: TRBV16
d_gene: .
CDR3nt: TGTGCCAGCAGCCAATCGCCAGGGGATAACTATGGCTACACCTTC
CDR3aa: CASSQSPGDNYGYTF

abundance: .
j_gene: TRBJ2-1
v_gene: TRBV6-5
d_gene: .
CDR3nt: TGTGCCAGCAGTTGGGGGAATGAGCAGTTCTTC
CDR3aa: CASSWGNEQFF

abundance: .
j_gene: TRBJ2-7
v_gene: TRBV5-8
d_gene: .
CDR3nt: TGTGCCAGCAGAAGTTATCGAAGGGGGACGGGTCCTGTGGACGAGCAGTACTTC
CDR3aa: CASRSYRRGTGPVDEQYF

abundance: few
j_gene: TRBJ1-4
v_gene: TRBV15
d_gene: .
CDR3nt: TGTGCCACCAGCAAGAGTCTAACTAATGAAAAACTGTTTTTT
CDR3aa: CATSKSLTNEKLFF

abundance: .
j_gene: TRBJ1-1
v_gene: TRBV5-6
d_gene: .
CDR3nt: TGTGCCACCAACCGGATCGGGGTAAACACTGAAGCTTTCTTT
CDR3aa: CATNRIGVNTEAFF

abundance: .
j_gene: TRBJ2-1
v_gene: TRBV15
d_gene: .
CDR3nt: TGTGCCACCAGCAGAGTTTCCCCAGCATCGGGGAGCTCCTACAATGAGCAGTTCTTC
CDR3aa: CATSRVSPASGSSYNEQFF

abundance: once
j_gene: TRBJ2-3
v_gene: TRBV25-1
d_gene: TRBD1
CDR3nt: TGTGCCAGCAGCCCTCGGGACAGGGGAAGTCATACGCAGTATTTT
CDR3aa: CASSPRDRGSHTQYF

abundance: .
j_gene: TRBJ2-3
v_gene: TRBV4-1
d_gene: TRBD2
CDR3nt: TGCGCCAGCAGCCAAGTTGCGGGACTAGCGGGGTCCAGCACAGATACGCAGTATTTT
CDR3aa: CASSQVAGLAGSSTDTQYF

abundance: .
j_gene: TRBJ2-5
v_gene: TRBV19
d_gene: .
CDR3nt: TGTGCCAGTAGTAGGGGGCAGGTGGGGACCCAGTACTTC
CDR3aa: CASSRGQVGTQYF

abundance: .
j_gene: TRBJ2-3
v_gene: TRBV7-2
d_gene: .
CDR3nt: TGTGCCAGCAGCAGACCCCGCACAAACACAGATACGCAGTATTTT
CDR3aa: CASSRPRTNTDTQYF

abundance: .
j_gene: TRBJ2-1
v_gene: TRBV15
d_gene: .
CDR3nt: TGTGCCACCAGCAGAAGACAACATGAGCAGTTCTTC
CDR3aa: CATSRRQHEQFF

abundance: .
j_gene: TRBJ1-5
v_gene: TRBV6-5
d_gene: TRBD1
CDR3nt: TGTGCCAGCAGTTACTCAGGACAGGGGAAACAGCCCCAGCATTTT
CDR3aa: CASSYSGQGKQPQHF

abundance: once
j_gene: TRBJ2-6
v_gene: TRBV6-1
d_gene: .
CDR3nt: TGTGCCAGCAGTGTACAGGCATTAAGCTCTGGGGCCAACGTCCTGACTTTC
CDR3aa: CASSVQALSSGANVLTF

abundance: .
j_gene: TRBJ1-4
v_gene: TRBV7-6
d_gene: .
CDR3nt: TGTGCCAGCAGCTTGGGTCCAACAGGGAGAAATGAAAAACTGTTTTTT
CDR3aa: CASSLGPTGRNEKLFF

abundance: .
j_gene: TRBJ2-3
v_gene: TRBV2
d_gene: .
CDR3nt: TGTGCCAGCAGGGGGACCCGCACAGATACGCAGTATTTT
CDR3aa: CASRGTRTDTQYF

abundance: few
j_gene: TRBJ1-5
v_gene: TRBV19
d_gene: .
CDR3nt: TGTGCCAGTAGTATAGGGCGATTCGGGGAACAGCCCCAGCATTTT
CDR3aa: CASSIGRFGEQPQHF

abundance: once
j_gene: TRBJ2-5
v_gene: TRBV19
d_gene: TRBD2
CDR3nt: TGTGCCAGTAGCCTCCGCCCGGGAGGAGAGACCCAGTACTTC
CDR3aa: CASSLRPGGETQYF

abundance: .
j_gene: TRBJ2-1
v_gene: TRBV19
d_gene: .
CDR3nt: TGTGCCAGTAGTCGCACGGCTAGCTTCCTCGATGAGCAGTTCTTC
CDR3aa: CASSRTASFLDEQFF

abundance: .
j_gene: TRBJ2-3
v_gene: TRBV30
d_gene: .
CDR3nt: TGTGCCTGGAGTGTTCCAGGGATTACGCAGTATTTT
CDR3aa: CAWSVPGITQYF

abundance: .
j_gene: TRBJ2-7
v_gene: TRBV7-9
d_gene: .
CDR3nt: TGTGCCAGCAGCTCCCGGACCGGCTCCTACGAGCAGTACTTC
CDR3aa: CASSSRTGSYEQYF

abundance: few
j_gene: TRBJ2-7
v_gene: TRBV19
d_gene: .
CDR3nt: TGTGCCAGTAGTATGGAGGGAGTGGGCTACGAGCAGTACTTC
CDR3aa: CASSMEGVGYEQYF

abundance: .
j_gene: TRBJ2-2
v_gene: TRBV6-1
d_gene: .
CDR3nt: TGTGCCAGCAGACGCGATTCCACCGGGGAGCTGTTTTTT
CDR3aa: CASRRDSTGELFF

abundance: .
j_gene: TRBJ1-4
v_gene: TRBV5-4
d_gene: .
CDR3nt: TGTGCCAGCAGCTTAGGGGAGGGGCGGCTGCCTGAAAAACTGTTTTTT
CDR3aa: CASSLGEGRLPEKLFF

abundance: .
j_gene: TRBJ2-2
v_gene: TRBV7-9
d_gene: .
CDR3nt: TGTGCCAGCAGCTTAGCGGGGTACACCGGGGAGCTGTTTTTT
CDR3aa: CASSLAGYTGELFF

abundance: few
j_gene: TRBJ2-7
v_gene: TRBV6-5
d_gene: .
CDR3nt: TGTGCCAGCAGTTCTCTCTACGAGCAGTACTTC
CDR3aa: CASSSLYEQYF

abundance: .
j_gene: TRBJ1-2
v_gene: TRBV10-3
d_gene: .
CDR3nt: TGTGCCATCAGTGACAGGTCTAATGGCTACACCTTC
CDR3aa: CAISDRSNGYTF

abundance: .
j_gene: TRBJ2-1
v_gene: TRBV9
d_gene: TRBD2
CDR3nt: TGTGCCAGCAGCGTAGCGGCGGGAGGTTCCTACAATGAGCAGTTCTTC
CDR3aa: CASSVAAGGSYNEQFF

abundance: .
j_gene: TRBJ1-2
v_gene: TRBV19
d_gene: TRBD1
CDR3nt: TGTGCCAGTAGTGCCCGACGGACAGGGGACAACTATGGCTACACCTTC
CDR3aa: CASSARRTGDNYGYTF

abundance: once
j_gene: TRBJ1-1
v_gene: TRBV5-6
d_gene: .
CDR3nt: TGTGCCAGCAGCTTGGATGCACCCAAGGGAGCTTTCTTT
CDR3aa: CASSLDAPKGAFF

abundance: .
j_gene: TRBJ1-2
v_gene: TRBV5-6
d_gene: TRBD1
CDR3nt: TGTGCCAGCAGCTCACAGGGGGCATCCGGCTATGGCTACACCTTC
CDR3aa: CASSSQGASGYGYTF

abundance: .
j_gene: TRBJ1-2
v_gene: TRBV19
d_gene: .
CDR3nt: TGTGCCAGTAGTGCGAGTCTTTATGGCTACACCTTC
CDR3aa: CASSASLYGYTF

abundance: .
j_gene: TRBJ1-5
v_gene: TRBV29-1
d_gene: .
CDR3nt: TGCAGCGTTGCCCCAGGGAAGAATCAGCCCCAGCATTTT
CDR3aa: CSVAPGKNQPQHF

abundance: .
j_gene: TRBJ2-5
v_gene: TRBV4-3
d_gene: TRBD2
CDR3nt: TGCGCCAGCAGCCAAGAAAGGAGCGGGAGTCTCGACGAGACCCAGTACTTC
CDR3aa: CASSQERSGSLDETQYF

abundance: .
j_gene: TRBJ2-3
v_gene: TRBV5-1
d_gene: .
CDR3nt: TGCGCCAGCAGCTTTGGCTCCCCAGGAGATACGCAGTATTTT
CDR3aa: CASSFGSPGDTQYF

abundance: .
j_gene: TRBJ2-7
v_gene: TRBV14
d_gene: .
CDR3nt: TGTGCCAGCAGCCCACGCCCGTTCTACGAGCAGTACTTC
CDR3aa: CASSPRPFYEQYF

abundance: .
j_gene: TRBJ2-1
v_gene: TRBV6-6
d_gene: TRBD2
CDR3nt: TGTGCCAGCAGACTAGGCGGGAGACTTTACAATGAGCAGTTCTTC
CDR3aa: CASRLGGRLYNEQFF

abundance: .
j_gene: TRBJ2-2
v_gene: TRBV5-1
d_gene: .
CDR3nt: TGCGCCAGCAGCGCCGGCGGGTCGGGCACCGGGGAGCTGTTTTTT
CDR3aa: CASSAGGSGTGELFF

abundance: .
j_gene: TRBJ2-1
v_gene: TRBV11-2
d_gene: .
CDR3nt: TGTGCCAGCAGCCCCGGTGGGAGGTCTTACAATGAGCAGTTCTTC
CDR3aa: CASSPGGRSYNEQFF

abundance: .
j_gene: TRBJ2-1
v_gene: TRBV18
d_gene: TRBD2
CDR3nt: TGTGCCAGCTCGCCAGCTAGCGGGTCTTACAATGAGCAGTTCTTC
CDR3aa: CASSPASGSYNEQFF

abundance: .
j_gene: TRBJ2-7
v_gene: TRBV10-3
d_gene: .
CDR3nt: TGTGCCATCAGCAGGGAGCCCTACGAGCAGTACTTC
CDR3aa: CAISREPYEQYF